This T cell receptor beta chain was retrieved from a study of patients and donors after allogeneic stem cell transplantation. The CDR3 runs to 15 residues. Germline V gene lookup returns CDR1 SGHAT and CDR2 FQDESV (reference sequence). The V segment lost 5 bases and the J segment 4 bases; nucleotides outside the gene matches: 11. TCRdb reanalysed the RT-PCR reads using MiXCR and keeps one entry per CDR3 protein. Counted here are approximately 170,000 distinct CDR3 sequences, approximately 28% occurring once; the ten biggest clones make up approximately 3.5%. Specimen: blood, either unsorted or a sorted T cell fraction (not recorded which). V usage is TRBV11-1 and J usage is TRBJ2-7; 7 bases align to TRBD1. The origin of this receptor is a human donor who was either an allogeneic HSCT recipient or a stem cell or donor lymphocyte infusion donor (not recorded which). It is not recorded whose cells these are; they may come from a transplant donor. The CDR3 loop is CASSRQTGSKYEQYF. For the CDR3, the DNA is TGTGCCAGCAGCCGGCAGACAGGGAGTAAATACGAGCAGTACTTC.